One and the same sample provided the 10 T cell receptor beta chains below, sequenced in a study of glioma-infiltrating T cells (dated by TCRdb to 2016 to 2017). Sequenced on an Illumina MiSeq. The iRepertoire nested amplicon-rescue multiplex PCR (arm-PCR) platform was used to amplify TCR alpha and beta CDR3 regions from RNA. TCRdb reprocessed the public reads (quality trimming at Q25 with fastp, clone calling with MiXCR) and kept in-frame beta chains. CDR3 protein sequences are deduplicated, and each keeps its most common genes and DNA. This sample has some 40,000 distinct CDR3 sequences in its table, and 20% to 25% of those were observed once. The ten largest clones add up to roughly 6.8% of the sample. The sequenced material came from glioma tissue, nonneoplastic brain tissue, or PBMCs (not recorded which). Receptors originate from a human donor with low-grade glioma or glioblastoma, undergoing nonglioma brain surgery, or in good health (not recorded which).

This clonotype was counted many times. V is TRBV10-3 and J is TRBJ1-2; weak D call: TRBD1 (5 bases). Looked up from germline, CDR1 is ENHRY and CDR2 is SYGVKD. Trimming removed 10 bases from V and 4 bases from J, with 19 bases in between. The CDR3 sequence is 14 residues long. CDR3 DNA: TGTGCCAGCGGGGATGGGACCCAGGGCTATGGCTACACCTTC. Its protein is CASGDGTQGYGYTF.

This clonotype was detected ten times or more. The chain is built from TRBV20-1 and TRBJ1-1; D is perhaps TRBD1 (5 bases). The V gene lost 0 bases and the J gene lost 3 bases, with 11 bases spanning the gap. This CDR3 spans 14 amino acids. CDR1 is DFQATT, CDR2 SNEGSKA, per germline (reference sequence). The chain's CDR3 is CSARDGGEYTEAFF. CDR3 bases: TGCAGTGCTAGAGATGGGGGGGAGTACACTGAAGCTTTCTTT.

Ten or more counts support this clonotype. J is TRBJ2-3 and V is TRBV2; tentatively, D is TRBD1 or TRBD2 (5 bases each). CDR3 length equals 12 residues. CDR1 is SNHLY and CDR2 is FYNNEI in the germline V gene. V lost 8 bases, J lost 0 bases, and 6 bases lay in between. The CDR3 here is CASEGSTDTQYF. Here the CDR3 DNA reads TGTGCCAGCGAGGGGAGCACAGATACGCAGTATTTT.

Ten or more counts support this clonotype. This chain joins TRBV4-1 and TRBJ2-5; D could derive from TRBD1 or TRBD2 (5 bases each). Per germline, CDR1 MGHRA and CDR2 YSYEKL. V dropped 0 bases and J dropped 4 bases, with 12 bases sitting between them. The CDR3 is made up of 15 amino acids. CDR3 coding DNA: TGCGCCAGCAGCCAAGACCCCTGGGGACGAGAGACCCAGTACTTC. Translated, it gives CASSQDPWGRETQYF.

This clonotype was recorded many times. This sequence joins TRBV12-3 or TRBV12-4 and TRBJ2-2; D is undetermined. The CDR3 has 11 amino acids. V gave up 6 bases and J gave up 9 bases, with 8 bases separating them. The CDR3 region has the DNA TGTGCCAGCAGCCGAGGCTGGGAGCTGTTTTTT. It specifies CASSRGWELFF.

This clonotype ranks as medium-sized (0.01 to 0.1%). CDR3 protein: CASSSPGTDTQYF. For the CDR3, the DNA is TGTGCCAGCAGCTCCCCCGGGACAGATACGCAGTATTTT. The chain combines TRBV7-2 with TRBJ2-3, with D hard to call. The V and J ends lost 4 bases and 3 bases respectively, with 8 bases between them. The CDR3 has 13 amino acids. Germline-derived CDR1 and CDR2 are SGHTA and FQGNSA.

Comment on this clonotype: The junction departs from the called germline gene at one end, perhaps through a read error. The gene calls are TRBV29-1 and TRBJ1-1; 9 bases agree with TRBD1. CDR3 length: 10 amino acids. Germline assignment: CDR1 SQVTM and CDR2 ANQGSEA. The DNA of the CDR3 is TGCAGCGTCACCGGGACAGGGATAATTTTT. Amino acid sequence: CSVTGTGIIF.

This clonotype was seen repeatedly, ten times or more. The V call is TRBV7-9, the J call TRBJ2-1, with 8 nucleotides matching TRBD1. Germline V gene lookup returns CDR1 SEHNR and CDR2 FQNEAQ (reference sequence). The CDR3 sequence is 17 residues long. The trim removed 1 base at V and 4 bases at J, leaving 9 bases unmatched. The CDR3 region is CASSLVVNRGEYNEQFF. The CDR3 DNA follows: TGTGCCAGCAGCTTAGTCGTCAACAGGGGGGAATACAATGAGCAGTTCTTC.

On this clonotype: This may be a read error: a much more frequent sequence differs by one nucleotide. The rearrangement links TRBV24-1 to TRBJ2-3, with 7 positions matching TRBD1. Germline CDR1 reads KGHDR; CDR2 reads SFDVKD. This CDR3 spans 17 amino acids. J lost 3 bases, V lost 6 bases, and 14 bases had no gene match. CDR3 in DNA: TGTGCCACCAGTAATTCCCCCGGACAGGTAGGGACAGATACGCAGTATTTT. Amino acids: CATSNSPGQVGTDTQYF.

There are many counts of this clonotype. V gene TRBV7-6 combines with J gene TRBJ2-2; D unclear. V dropped 3 bases and J dropped 8 bases, with 7 bases sitting between them. CDR1 and CDR2 (germline): SGHVS, FNYEAQ. CDR3 length: 12 amino acids. The CDR3 DNA reads TGTGCCAGCAGCTTTCACGGGGGGGAGCTGTTTTTT. Amino acid sequence: CASSFHGGELFF.